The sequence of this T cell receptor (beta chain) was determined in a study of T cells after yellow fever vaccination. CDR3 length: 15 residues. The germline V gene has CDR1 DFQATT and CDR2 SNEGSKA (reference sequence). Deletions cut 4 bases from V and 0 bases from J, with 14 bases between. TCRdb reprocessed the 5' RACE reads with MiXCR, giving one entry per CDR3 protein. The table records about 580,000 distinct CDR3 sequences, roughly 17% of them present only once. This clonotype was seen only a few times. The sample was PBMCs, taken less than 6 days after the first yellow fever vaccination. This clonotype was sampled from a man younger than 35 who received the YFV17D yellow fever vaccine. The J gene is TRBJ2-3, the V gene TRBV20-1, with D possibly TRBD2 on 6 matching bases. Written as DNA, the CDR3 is TGCAGTGCTACCACATTACTAGCTAGCACAGATACGCAGTATTTT. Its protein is CSATTLLASTDTQYF.